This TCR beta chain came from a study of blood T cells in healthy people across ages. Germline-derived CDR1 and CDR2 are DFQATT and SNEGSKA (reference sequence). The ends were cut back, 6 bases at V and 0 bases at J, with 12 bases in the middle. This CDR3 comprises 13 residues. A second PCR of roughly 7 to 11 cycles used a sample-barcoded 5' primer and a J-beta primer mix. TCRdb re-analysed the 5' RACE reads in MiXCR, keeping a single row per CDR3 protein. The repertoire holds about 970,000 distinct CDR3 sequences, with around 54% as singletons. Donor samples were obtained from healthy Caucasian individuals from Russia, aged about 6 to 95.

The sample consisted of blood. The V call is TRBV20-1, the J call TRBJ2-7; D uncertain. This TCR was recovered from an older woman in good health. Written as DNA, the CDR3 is TGCAGTGCGACGGACCAGAGCTCCTACGAGCAGTACTTC. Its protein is CSATDQSSYEQYF.